A selection of T cell receptor beta chains follows, all from one sample in a study of T cell changes during pregnancy in multiple sclerosis. Sequencing was performed with immunoSEQ multiplex PCR; in TCRdb, only in-frame clones are kept and a portion is missing. The sample consists of more than 55,000 clones, approximately 91% of them appearing once. The sample in question was CD4+ T cells from peripheral blood mononuclear cells, obtained in the third trimester of pregnancy. Source of these receptors: a female donor with multiple sclerosis, enrolled in a pregnancy study. Each CDR3 is given with its conserved first and last residue. Fields, in order: D gene, J gene, clone size, V gene, CDR3 protein, CDR3 DNA. The D gene is left open where the match is weak. Clone size is given for some rows only: seen once, a few or many times, or a class if the clone is expanded.

d_call: .; j_call: TRBJ2-5; clone_size: .; v_call: TRBV5-1; cdr3_aa: CASSLMASGETQYF; cdr3_nt: TGCGCCAGCAGCTTGATGGCTAGTGGAGAGACCCAGTACTTC
d_call: TRBD2; j_call: TRBJ2-1; clone_size: few; v_call: TRBV19; cdr3_aa: CASSSLAASYNEQFF; cdr3_nt: TGTGCCAGTAGTTCCCTAGCGGCCTCCTACAATGAGCAGTTCTTC
d_call: TRBD1; j_call: TRBJ1-2; clone_size: .; v_call: TRBV19; cdr3_aa: CASSTGGGYGYTF; cdr3_nt: TGTGCCAGTAGTACAGGGGGCGGCTATGGCTACACCTTC
d_call: TRBD1; j_call: TRBJ2-5; clone_size: .; v_call: TRBV29-1; cdr3_aa: CSAPTGSQETQYF; cdr3_nt: TGCAGCGCTCCGACAGGGTCCCAAGAGACCCAGTACTTC
d_call: .; j_call: TRBJ1-1; clone_size: few; v_call: TRBV5-1; cdr3_aa: CASSLDSGTEAFF; cdr3_nt: TGCGCCAGCAGCTTGGACAGCGGGACTGAAGCTTTCTTT
d_call: TRBD1; j_call: TRBJ1-2; clone_size: .; v_call: TRBV6-1; cdr3_aa: CASSAVGRGRSGYTF; cdr3_nt: TGTGCCAGCAGTGCTGTTGGCAGGGGGCGATCAGGCTACACCTTC
d_call: .; j_call: TRBJ1-3; clone_size: .; v_call: TRBV27; cdr3_aa: CASSQITPFSGNTIYF; cdr3_nt: TGTGCCAGCAGTCAGATTACCCCATTCTCTGGAAACACCATATATTTT
d_call: TRBD2; j_call: TRBJ2-1; clone_size: .; v_call: TRBV13; cdr3_aa: CASSFRRLAGVANEQFF; cdr3_nt: TGTGCCAGCAGCTTTCGTCGACTAGCGGGGGTGGCTAATGAGCAGTTCTTC
d_call: TRBD1; j_call: TRBJ1-1; clone_size: .; v_call: TRBV7-2; cdr3_aa: CASSQGQVVNTEAFF; cdr3_nt: TGTGCCAGCAGCCAGGGACAGGTCGTTAACACTGAAGCTTTCTTT
d_call: TRBD1; j_call: TRBJ1-5; clone_size: .; v_call: TRBV25-1; cdr3_aa: CASRGTGWEQPQHF; cdr3_nt: TGTGCCAGCAGGGGGACAGGGTGGGAGCAGCCCCAGCATTTT
d_call: TRBD1; j_call: TRBJ1-2; clone_size: .; v_call: TRBV30; cdr3_aa: CAWSGTGAYGYTF; cdr3_nt: TGTGCCTGGTCCGGGACAGGGGCCTATGGCTACACCTTC
d_call: TRBD2; j_call: TRBJ2-7; clone_size: .; v_call: TRBV10-3; cdr3_aa: CAISLAGVGAYEQYF; cdr3_nt: TGTGCCATCAGTTTAGCGGGAGTTGGGGCCTACGAGCAGTACTTC
d_call: TRBD2; j_call: TRBJ2-7; clone_size: .; v_call: TRBV7-9; cdr3_aa: CASSFSSGSASEQYF; cdr3_nt: TGTGCCAGCAGCTTCTCCAGCGGGAGTGCCAGTGAGCAGTACTTC
d_call: .; j_call: TRBJ1-5; clone_size: .; v_call: TRBV28; cdr3_aa: CASSEGGEGQPQHF; cdr3_nt: TGTGCCAGCAGCGAGGGGGGGGAGGGTCAGCCCCAGCATTTT
d_call: .; j_call: TRBJ1-2; clone_size: once; v_call: TRBV21-1; cdr3_aa: CASSTTTHQGAQGYTF; cdr3_nt: TGTGCCAGCAGCACGACAACACATCAGGGGGCGCAAGGCTACACCTTC
d_call: TRBD2; j_call: TRBJ2-1; clone_size: few; v_call: TRBV19; cdr3_aa: CASTTSGKDEQFF; cdr3_nt: TGTGCCAGTACGACTAGCGGGAAGGATGAGCAGTTCTTC